Below are 10 T cell receptor beta chains sequenced from a single sample in a study of blood T cell repertoires in COVID-19. Only in-frame clones appear in the TCRdb table, and some are missing; sequencing was by immunoSEQ multiplex PCR. The repertoire holds over 25,000 clones, with approximately 85% as singletons. The sample consisted of peripheral blood. These receptors were collected from a woman in her forties or fifties with active COVID-19.

Here the CDR3 DNA reads TGTGCCAGCAGCTTAGTCTCAGCGGGAGGGCGCTACGAGCAGTACTTC. Its translation is CASSLVSAGGRYEQYF. The chain uses TRBV7-8 and TRBJ2-7; 10 positions agree with TRBD2. The CDR3 length is 16 residues. CDR1 and CDR2 from the germline V gene are SGHVS and FQNEAQ. The J segment lost 3 bases and the V segment lost 1 base, leaving 6 bases of the junction unmatched.

This rearrangement joins TRBV9 to TRBJ2-3; 8 bases agree with TRBD2. Germline V gene lookup returns CDR1 SGDLS and CDR2 YYNGEE. This CDR3 is 16 amino acids long. V shed 2 bases, J shed 3 bases, and the junction held 8 bases outside the gene matches. CDR3 protein: CASSVKGLEYTDTQYF. CDR3 bases: TGTGCCAGCAGCGTTAAGGGACTAGAGTATACAGATACGCAGTATTTT.

The chain employs TRBV27 and TRBJ2-3, with 8 bases aligning to TRBD2. CDR1 and CDR2 (germline): MNHEY, SMNVEV (reference sequence). The junction had 10 bases not matched to a gene; V was cut back by 6 bases and J by 2 bases. This CDR3 contains 16 residues. CDR3 nucleotides: TGTGCCAGCAGGACCCCGACTAGCGCTGACACAGATACGCAGTATTTT. Its translation: CASRTPTSADTDTQYF.

The chain recombines TRBV7-6 with TRBJ2-5; tentative D call: TRBD2 (5 bases). Trimming pared 5 bases from V and 2 bases from J, leaving 12 bases between. This CDR3 is built from 14 residues. In germline, CDR1 is SGHVS, CDR2 FNYEAQ. CDR3 sequence (DNA): TGTGCCAGCAGCACCCGGACTTCTCAAGAGACCCAGTACTTC. Protein sequence: CASSTRTSQETQYF.

The rearrangement joins TRBV7-3 to TRBJ2-3, with 9 bases identical to TRBD2. Per the germline V gene, CDR1 is SGHTA and CDR2 is FQGTGA. Trimming at V came to 2 bases and at J to 0 bases, leaving 3 bases not matched to a gene. The CDR3 contains 16 residues. DNA of the CDR3: TGTGCCAGCAGCTTAGTAGCGGGAGCCAGCACAGATACGCAGTATTTT. It is translated as CASSLVAGASTDTQYF.

The V and J genes are TRBV9 and TRBJ2-7; 11 positions agree with TRBD2. The CDR3 runs 15 residues. Germline loops: CDR1 SGDLS, CDR2 YYNGEE. V shed 0 bases and J 4 bases; nucleotides not matched to a gene: 3. The CDR3 DNA reads as TGTGCCAGCAGCGTAGCTAGCGGGAGGACATACGAGCAGTACTTC. This gives the protein CASSVASGRTYEQYF.

This clone appeared a few times. V and J are TRBV15 and TRBJ1-5, with unresolved D. CDR3 length: 12 amino acids. The germline V and J ends were trimmed by 5 bases and 5 bases, with 7 bases remaining between them. Germline V lookup: CDR1 LNHNV, CDR2 YYDKDF (reference sequence). This chain's CDR3 is CATSFPDQPQHF. In DNA form, the CDR3 reads TGTGCCACCAGCTTCCCTGATCAGCCCCAGCATTTT.

The V and J genes are TRBV12-3 or TRBV12-4 and TRBJ1-5; 7 nucleotides agree with TRBD1. The junction had 2 bases not matched to a gene; V was cut back by 5 bases and J by 4 bases. The CDR3 covers 13 residues. The CDR3, as DNA: TGTGCCAGCAGTCGGACAGGTAATCAGCCCCAGCATTTT. Translated, it gives CASSRTGNQPQHF.

V is TRBV13 and J is TRBJ2-7, with 7 bases matching TRBD2. J gave up 5 bases and V 2 bases, and 9 bases lay outside the gene matches. CDR3 length: 15 residues. Germline CDR1 is PRHDT and CDR2 is FYEKMQ (reference sequence). DNA of the CDR3: TGTGCCAGCAGCTTATGGGGCGGGAGAACAAACGAGCAGTACTTC. Translating gives CASSLWGGRTNEQYF.

The V gene is TRBV24-1, the J gene TRBJ1-5; TRBD1 matches 7 bases. V shed 3 bases, J shed 6 bases, and the junction held 1 base outside the gene matches. This CDR3 is 13 amino acids long. CDR1 is KGHDR and CDR2 is SFDVKD in the germline V gene. The CDR3 reads CATSDTGAQPQHF. The CDR3 DNA sequence: TGTGCCACCAGTGATACAGGGGCTCAGCCCCAGCATTTT.